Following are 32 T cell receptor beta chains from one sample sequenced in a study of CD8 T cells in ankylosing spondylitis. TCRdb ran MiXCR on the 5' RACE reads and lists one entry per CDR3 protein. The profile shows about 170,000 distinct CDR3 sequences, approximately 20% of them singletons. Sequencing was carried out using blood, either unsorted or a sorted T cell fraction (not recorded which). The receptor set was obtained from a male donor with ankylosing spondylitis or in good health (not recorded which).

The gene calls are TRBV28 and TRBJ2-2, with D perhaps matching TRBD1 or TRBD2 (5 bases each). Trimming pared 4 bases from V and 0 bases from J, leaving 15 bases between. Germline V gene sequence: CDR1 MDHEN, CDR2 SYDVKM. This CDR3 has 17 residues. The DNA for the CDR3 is TGTGCCAGCAGTTCCCTTATGGGGGTCGCGAACACCGGGGAGCTGTTTTTT. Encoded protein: CASSSLMGVANTGELFF.

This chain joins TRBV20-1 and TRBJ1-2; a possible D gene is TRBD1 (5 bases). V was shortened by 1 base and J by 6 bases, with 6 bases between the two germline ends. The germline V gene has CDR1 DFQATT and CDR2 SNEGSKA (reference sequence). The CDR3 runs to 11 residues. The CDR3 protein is CSARVGDGYTF. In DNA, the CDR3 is TGCAGTGCTAGAGTGGGGGATGGCTACACCTTC.

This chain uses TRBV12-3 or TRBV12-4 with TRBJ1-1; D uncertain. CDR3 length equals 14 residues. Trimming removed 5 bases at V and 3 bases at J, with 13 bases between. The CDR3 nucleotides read TGTGCCAGCAGTCTCCAGGTTCCGTACACTGAAGCTTTCTTT. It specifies CASSLQVPYTEAFF.

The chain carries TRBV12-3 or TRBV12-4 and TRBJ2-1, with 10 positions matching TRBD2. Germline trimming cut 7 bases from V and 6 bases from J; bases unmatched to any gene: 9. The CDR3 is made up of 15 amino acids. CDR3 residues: CASTRTSGGGNEQFF. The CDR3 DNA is TGTGCCAGCACCAGGACTAGCGGAGGGGGCAATGAGCAGTTCTTC.

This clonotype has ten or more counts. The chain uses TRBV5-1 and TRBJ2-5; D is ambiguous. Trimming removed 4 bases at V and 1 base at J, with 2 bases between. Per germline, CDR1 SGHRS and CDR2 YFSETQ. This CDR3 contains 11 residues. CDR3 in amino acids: CASSGQETQYF. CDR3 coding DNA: TGCGCCAGCAGCGGCCAAGAGACCCAGTACTTC.

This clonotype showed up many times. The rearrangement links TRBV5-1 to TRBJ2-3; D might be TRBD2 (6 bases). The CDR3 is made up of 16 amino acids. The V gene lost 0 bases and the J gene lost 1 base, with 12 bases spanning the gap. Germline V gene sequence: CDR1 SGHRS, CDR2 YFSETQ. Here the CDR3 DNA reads TGCGCCAGCAGCTTGGATGGGATAGCGGGCACAGATACGCAGTATTTT. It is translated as CASSLDGIAGTDTQYF.

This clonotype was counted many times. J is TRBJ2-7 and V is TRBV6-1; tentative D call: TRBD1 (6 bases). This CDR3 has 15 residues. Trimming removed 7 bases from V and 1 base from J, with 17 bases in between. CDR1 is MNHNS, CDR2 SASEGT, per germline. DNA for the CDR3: TGTGCCAGCAACCCAGGGGCCACGGGGTCCTACGAGCAGTACTTC. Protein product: CASNPGATGSYEQYF.

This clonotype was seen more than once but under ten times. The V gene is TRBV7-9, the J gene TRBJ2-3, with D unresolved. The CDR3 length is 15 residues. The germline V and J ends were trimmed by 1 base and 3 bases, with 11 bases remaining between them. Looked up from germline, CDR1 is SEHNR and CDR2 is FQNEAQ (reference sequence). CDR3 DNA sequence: TGTGCCAGCAGCTTAGGAATAGCTAGTACAGATACGCAGTATTTT. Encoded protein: CASSLGIASTDTQYF.

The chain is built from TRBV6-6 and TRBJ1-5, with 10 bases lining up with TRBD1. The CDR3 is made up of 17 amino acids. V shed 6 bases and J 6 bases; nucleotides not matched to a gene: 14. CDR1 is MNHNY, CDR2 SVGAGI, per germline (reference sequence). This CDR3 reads CASSRWGGTGVSQPQHF. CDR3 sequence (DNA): TGTGCCAGCAGCCGATGGGGAGGGACAGGGGTAAGTCAGCCCCAGCATTTT.

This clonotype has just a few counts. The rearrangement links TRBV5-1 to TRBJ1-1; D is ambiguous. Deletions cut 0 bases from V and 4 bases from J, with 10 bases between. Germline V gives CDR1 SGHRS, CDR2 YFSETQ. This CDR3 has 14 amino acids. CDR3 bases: TGCGCCAGCAGCTTGGAGTGGGGAGCCACTGAAGCTTTCTTT. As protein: CASSLEWGATEAFF.

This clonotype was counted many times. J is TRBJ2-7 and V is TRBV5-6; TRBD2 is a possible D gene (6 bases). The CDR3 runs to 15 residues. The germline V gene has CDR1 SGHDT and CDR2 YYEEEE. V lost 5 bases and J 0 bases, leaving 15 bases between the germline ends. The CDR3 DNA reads TGTGCCAGCAGTTACCGGGACTTAAGCTCCTACGAGCAGTACTTC. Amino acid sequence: CASSYRDLSSYEQYF. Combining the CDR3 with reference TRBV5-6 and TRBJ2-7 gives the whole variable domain DAGVTQSPTHLIKTRGQQVTLRCSPKSGHDTVSWYQQALGQGPQFIFQYYEEEERQRGNFPDRFSGHQFPNYSSELNVNALLLGDSALYLCASSYRDLSSYEQYFGPGTRLTVT.

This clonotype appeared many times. The CDR3 region is CASSLTRGSGRTEAFF. The DNA for the CDR3 is TGCGCCAGCAGCCTGACCAGGGGGTCAGGGAGGACTGAAGCTTTCTTT. The chain recombines TRBV5-1 with TRBJ1-1, with 7 bases fitting TRBD1. V dropped 4 bases and J dropped 5; count of bases not matched to a gene: 14. The CDR3 spans 16 residues. CDR1 and CDR2 from the germline V gene are SGHRS and YFSETQ.

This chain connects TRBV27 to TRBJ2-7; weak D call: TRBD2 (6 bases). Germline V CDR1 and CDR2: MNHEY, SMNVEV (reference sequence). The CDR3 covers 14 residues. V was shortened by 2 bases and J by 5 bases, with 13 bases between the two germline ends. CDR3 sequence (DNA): TGTGCCAGCAGTTTAACGGTCAGGAGGGACGAGCAGTACTTC. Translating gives CASSLTVRRDEQYF.

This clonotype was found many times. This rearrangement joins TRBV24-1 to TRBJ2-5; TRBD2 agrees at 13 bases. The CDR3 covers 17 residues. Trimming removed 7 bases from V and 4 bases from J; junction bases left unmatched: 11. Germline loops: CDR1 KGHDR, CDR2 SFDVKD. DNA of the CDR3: TGTGCCACCAGCGCAGGGACTAGCGGGATGGTGGGAGAGACCCAGTACTTC. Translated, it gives CATSAGTSGMVGETQYF.

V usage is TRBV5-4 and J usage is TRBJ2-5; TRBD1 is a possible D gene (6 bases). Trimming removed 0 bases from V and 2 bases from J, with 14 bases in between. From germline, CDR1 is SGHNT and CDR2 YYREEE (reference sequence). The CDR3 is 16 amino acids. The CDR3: CASSLVPTGQQETQYF. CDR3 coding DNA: TGTGCCAGCAGCTTGGTGCCCACGGGACAACAAGAGACCCAGTACTTC.

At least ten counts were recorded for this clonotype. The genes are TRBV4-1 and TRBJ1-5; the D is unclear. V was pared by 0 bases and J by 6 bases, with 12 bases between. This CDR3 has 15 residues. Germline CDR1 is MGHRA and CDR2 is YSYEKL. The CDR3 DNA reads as TGCGCCAGCAGCCAAGAAACGGGGTGGGTTCAGCCCCAGCATTTT. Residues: CASSQETGWVQPQHF.

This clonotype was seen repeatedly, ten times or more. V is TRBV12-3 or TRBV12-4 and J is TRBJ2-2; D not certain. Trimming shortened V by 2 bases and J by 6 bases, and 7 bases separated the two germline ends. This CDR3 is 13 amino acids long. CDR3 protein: CASSLKGPGELFF. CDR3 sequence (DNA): TGTGCCAGCAGTTTAAAGGGTCCCGGGGAGCTGTTTTTT.

CDR3 sequence (DNA): TGTGCCAGCAGCCAAGCGGGCCGGGGTGTTAGGAACGAGCAGTACTTC. Translation gives CASSQAGRGVRNEQYF. The chain is built from TRBV4-2 and TRBJ2-7; weak D call: TRBD2 (5 bases). This CDR3 contains 16 residues. V lost 1 base and J lost 5, with 18 bases in between. Germline V gene sequence: CDR1 LGHNA, CDR2 YNFKEQ.

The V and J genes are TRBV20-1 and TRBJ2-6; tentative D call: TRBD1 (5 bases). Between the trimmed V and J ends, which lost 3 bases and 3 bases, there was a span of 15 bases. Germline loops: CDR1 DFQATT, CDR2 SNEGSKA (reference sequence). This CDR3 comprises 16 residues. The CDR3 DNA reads TGCAGTGCTAGGGTCCAGGGTGGTGGTGGGGCCAACGTCCTGACTTTC. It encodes CSARVQGGGGANVLTF.

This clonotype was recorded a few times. In DNA, the CDR3 is TGTGCCAGCAGACGAGCCACAGGGGCGGGGAACACTGAAGCTTTCTTT. It is translated as CASRRATGAGNTEAFF. The chain links TRBV27 to TRBJ1-1, with 7 bases matching TRBD1. Germline trimming cut 6 bases from V and 1 base from J; bases unmatched to any gene: 11. CDR3 length: 16 residues. The germline V gene encodes CDR1 MNHEY and CDR2 SMNVEV (reference sequence).

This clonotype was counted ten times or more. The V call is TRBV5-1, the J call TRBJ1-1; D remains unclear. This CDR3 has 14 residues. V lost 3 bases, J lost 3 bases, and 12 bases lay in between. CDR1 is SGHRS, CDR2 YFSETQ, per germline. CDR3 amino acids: CASSWSGSDTEAFF. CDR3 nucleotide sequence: TGCGCCAGCAGCTGGTCGGGGAGTGACACTGAAGCTTTCTTT.

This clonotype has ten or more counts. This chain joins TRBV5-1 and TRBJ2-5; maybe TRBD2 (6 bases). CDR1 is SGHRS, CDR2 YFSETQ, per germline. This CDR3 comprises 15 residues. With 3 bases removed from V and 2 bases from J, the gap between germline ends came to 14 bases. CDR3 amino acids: CASSSGAGTQETQYF. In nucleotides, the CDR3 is TGCGCCAGCAGCTCGGGAGCTGGGACGCAAGAGACCCAGTACTTC.

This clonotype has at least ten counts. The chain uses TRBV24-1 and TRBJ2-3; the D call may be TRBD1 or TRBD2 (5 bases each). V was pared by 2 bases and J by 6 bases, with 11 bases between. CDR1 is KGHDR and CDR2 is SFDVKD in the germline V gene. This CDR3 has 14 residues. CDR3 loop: CATSDSGRADTQYF. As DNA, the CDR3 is TGTGCCACCAGTGATTCGGGGCGGGCGGATACGCAGTATTTT.

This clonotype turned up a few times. The CDR3 DNA reads as TGTGCCTGGAGTCGCCTGAACAATGAGCAGTTCTTC. Amino acid sequence: CAWSRLNNEQFF. The gene calls are TRBV30 and TRBJ2-1, with D uncertain. V dropped 2 bases and J dropped 5 bases, with 7 bases sitting between them. Germline V CDR1 and CDR2: GTSNPN, SVGIG (reference sequence). The CDR3 length is 12 residues. The complete variable domain, with remaining parts taken from reference TRBV30 and TRBJ2-1, reads SQTIHQWPATLVQPVGSPLSLECTVEGTSNPNLYWYRQAAGRGLQLLFYSVGIGQISSEVPQNLSASRPQDRQFILSSKKLLLSDSGFYLCAWSRLNNEQFFGPGTRLTVL.

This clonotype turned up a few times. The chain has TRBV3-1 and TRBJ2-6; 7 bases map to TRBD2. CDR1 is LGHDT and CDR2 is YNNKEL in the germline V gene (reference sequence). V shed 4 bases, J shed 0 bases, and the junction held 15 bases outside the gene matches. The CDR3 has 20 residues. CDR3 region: CASSPPTRLAEFSGANVLTF. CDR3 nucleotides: TGTGCCAGCAGCCCCCCGACAAGGCTAGCGGAGTTCTCTGGGGCCAACGTCCTGACTTTC.

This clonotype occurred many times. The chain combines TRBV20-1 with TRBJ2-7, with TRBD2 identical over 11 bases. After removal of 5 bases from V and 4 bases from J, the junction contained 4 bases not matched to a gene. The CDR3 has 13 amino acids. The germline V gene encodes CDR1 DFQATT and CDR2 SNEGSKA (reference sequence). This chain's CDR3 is CSAGGTSGYEQYF. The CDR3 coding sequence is TGCAGTGCTGGCGGGACTAGCGGATACGAGCAGTACTTC.

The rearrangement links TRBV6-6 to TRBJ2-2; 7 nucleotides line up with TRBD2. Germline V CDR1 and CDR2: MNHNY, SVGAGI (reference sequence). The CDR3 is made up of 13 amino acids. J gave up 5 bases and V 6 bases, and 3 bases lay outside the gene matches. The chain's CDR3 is CASRPGLTGELFF. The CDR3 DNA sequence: TGTGCCAGCAGACCGGGACTAACCGGGGAGCTGTTTTTT.

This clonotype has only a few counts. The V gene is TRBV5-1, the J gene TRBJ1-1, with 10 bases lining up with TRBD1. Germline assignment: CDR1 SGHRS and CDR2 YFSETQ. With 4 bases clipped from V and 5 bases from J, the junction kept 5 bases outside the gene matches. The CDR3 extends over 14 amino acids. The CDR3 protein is CASSIDRGRTEAFF. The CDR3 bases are TGCGCCAGCAGCATCGACAGGGGGCGGACTGAAGCTTTCTTT.

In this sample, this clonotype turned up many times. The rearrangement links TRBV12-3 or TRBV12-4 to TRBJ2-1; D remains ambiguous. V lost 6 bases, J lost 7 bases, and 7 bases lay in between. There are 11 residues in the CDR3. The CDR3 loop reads CASRTLNEQFF. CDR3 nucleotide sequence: TGTGCCAGCAGAACGTTGAATGAGCAGTTCTTC.

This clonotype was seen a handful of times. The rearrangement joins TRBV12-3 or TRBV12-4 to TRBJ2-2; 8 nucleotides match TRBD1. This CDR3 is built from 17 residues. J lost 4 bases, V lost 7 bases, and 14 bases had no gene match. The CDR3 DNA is TGTGCCAGCACCGAAAGCTGGACAGGGCGGTTCACCGGGGAGCTGTTTTTT. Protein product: CASTESWTGRFTGELFF.

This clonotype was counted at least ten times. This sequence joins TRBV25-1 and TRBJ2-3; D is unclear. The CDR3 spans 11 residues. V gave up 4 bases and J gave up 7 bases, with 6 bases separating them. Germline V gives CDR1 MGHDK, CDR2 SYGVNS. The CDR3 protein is CASSGVYTQYF. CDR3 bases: TGTGCCAGCAGTGGCGTATATACGCAGTATTTT.

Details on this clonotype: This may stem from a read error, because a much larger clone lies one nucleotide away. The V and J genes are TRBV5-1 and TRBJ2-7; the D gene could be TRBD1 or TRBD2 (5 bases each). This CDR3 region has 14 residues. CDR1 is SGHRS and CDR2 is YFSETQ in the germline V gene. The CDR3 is CASSAGTGSYAQYF. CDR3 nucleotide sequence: TGCGCCAGCAGCGCTGGGACGGGATCCTACGCGCAGTACTTC.